One and the same sample provided the 22 T cell receptor beta chains below, sequenced in a study of identical twins. TCRdb redid the calling of the 5' RACE reads with MiXCR, one entry per CDR3 protein. Seen here are 1.5 million to 2 million distinct CDR3 sequences, around 29% observed once, and the top ten hold approximately 0.29%. The material sequenced was cord blood. Receptor source: a newborn girl in good health.

The chain is built from TRBV29-1 and TRBJ1-4; D may be TRBD1 (6 bases). V was pared by 4 bases and J by 3 bases, with 24 bases between. CDR1 is SQVTM, CDR2 ANQGSEA, per germline. CDR3 length equals 18 residues. DNA for the CDR3: TGCAGCGTTGCCTTTTGGCGGGGGCGTGCAGGGGCTAATGAAAAACTGTTTTTT. This gives the protein CSVAFWRGRAGANEKLFF.

The gene calls are TRBV10-3 and TRBJ1-1, with 11 bases that match TRBD1. V shed 8 bases, J shed 1 base, and the junction held 3 bases outside the gene matches. Germline loops: CDR1 ENHRY, CDR2 SYGVKD. This CDR3 comprises 14 residues. The CDR3 loop is CAIRDRGGNTEAFF. CDR3 in DNA: TGTGCCATCCGGGACAGGGGGGGGAACACTGAAGCTTTCTTT.

This clonotype showed up just a few times. This chain joins TRBV25-1 and TRBJ2-3; 9 positions agree with TRBD1. The V gene's germline CDR1 is MGHDK and CDR2 SYGVNS. Unmatched junction bases numbered 4, after V lost 1 base and J lost 2 bases. This CDR3 has 16 residues. CDR3 DNA: TGTGCCAGCAGTGAATGGGGGACAGGGTACACAGATACGCAGTATTTT. Translated, it gives CASSEWGTGYTDTQYF. The entire variable domain, with the rest obtained from reference TRBV25-1 and TRBJ2-3, is as follows: EADIYQTPRYLVIGTGKKITLECSQTMGHDKMYWYQQDPGMELHLIHYSYGVNSTEKGDLSSESTVSRIRTEHFPLTLESARPSHTSQYLCASSEWGTGYTDTQYFGPGTRLTVL.

This rearrangement joins TRBV20-1 to TRBJ2-7; D is unresolved. CDR1 is DFQATT, CDR2 SNEGSKA, per germline (reference sequence). The CDR3 has 13 residues. V was shortened by 2 bases and J by 2 bases, with 10 bases between the two germline ends. The CDR3 loop is CSARLVSTYEQYF. CDR3 in DNA: TGCAGTGCTAGACTAGTGAGCACCTACGAGCAGTACTTC.

The rearrangement joins TRBV27 to TRBJ2-7; TRBD2 aligns across 8 bases. CDR1 is MNHEY and CDR2 is SMNVEV in the germline V gene (reference sequence). The J segment lost 3 bases and the V segment lost 6 bases, leaving 7 bases of the junction unmatched. There are 14 residues in the CDR3. CDR3 bases: TGTGCCAGCAGGAAGCGGGAGACCCTCTACGAGCAGTACTTC. Amino acid sequence: CASRKRETLYEQYF.

This clonotype was picked up a small number of times. The CDR3 DNA follows: TGTGCCAGCAGCGTTAGCGGGGGAGATTACAATGAGCAGTTCTTC. Translating gives CASSVSGGDYNEQFF. The chain links TRBV9 to TRBJ2-1, with 9 bases aligning to TRBD2. The CDR3 spans 15 residues. Germline-derived CDR1 and CDR2 are SGDLS and YYNGEE. J was trimmed by 4 bases and V by 2 bases; bases with no gene match: 4.

The J gene is TRBJ1-2, the V gene TRBV4-2; perhaps TRBD1 as D (5 bases). CDR1 is LGHNA and CDR2 is YNFKEQ in the germline V gene. Trimming left V 0 bases short and J 0 bases short, with 11 bases between. The CDR3 is 16 residues long. The CDR3 DNA reads TGTGCCAGCAGCCAAGAACGGGGGGGGGCTAACTATGGCTACACCTTC. Protein: CASSQERGGANYGYTF.

This clonotype was seen many times. The CDR3 loop is CSARGSAEGTQYF. The CDR3 coding sequence is TGCAGTGCTAGAGGATCGGCAGAGGGGACCCAGTACTTC. The chain has TRBV20-1 and TRBJ2-5, with D maybe TRBD2 (5 bases). The CDR3 has 13 residues. The V gene lost 1 base and the J gene lost 7 bases, with 13 bases spanning the gap. Germline V gives CDR1 DFQATT, CDR2 SNEGSKA (reference sequence).

This clonotype has a single count. The rearrangement joins TRBV28 to TRBJ2-7, with 7 nucleotides matching TRBD1. The V gene's germline CDR1 is MDHEN and CDR2 SYDVKM. The CDR3 contains 14 residues. After removal of 7 bases from V and 6 bases from J, the junction contained 12 bases not matched to a gene. The CDR3 here is CASIPRQGLSEQYF. The CDR3 DNA is TGTGCCAGCATCCCTAGACAGGGCTTGTCCGAGCAGTACTTC.

This clonotype showed up just a few times. V usage is TRBV28 and J usage is TRBJ2-1; D uncertain. This CDR3 is 13 amino acids long. V was shortened by 8 bases and J by 0 bases, with 8 bases between the two germline ends. Germline loops: CDR1 MDHEN, CDR2 SYDVKM. The CDR3 reads CASRRHSYNEQFF. The CDR3 DNA reads as TGTGCCAGCCGAAGACACTCCTACAATGAGCAGTTCTTC.

This clonotype was picked up many times. The rearrangement links TRBV29-1 to TRBJ2-1, with TRBD1 matching 8 bases. The V and J ends lost 8 bases and 3 bases, in that order; junction bases with no gene match: 6. Per germline, CDR1 SQVTM and CDR2 ANQGSEA. The CDR3 has 13 residues. The CDR3 protein is CSHDRGFYNEQFF. In nucleotides, the CDR3 is TGCAGCCATGACAGGGGTTTCTACAATGAGCAGTTCTTC.

This clonotype was picked up a small number of times. The rearrangement uses TRBV7-2 and TRBJ1-1; D gene uncertain. Trimming removed 1 base from V and 1 base from J, with 7 bases in between. The CDR3 consists of 14 residues. Germline V gene data show CDR1 as SGHTA and CDR2 as FQGNSA. As DNA, the CDR3 is TGTGCCAGCAGCTTAGTCCGCAGGAACACTGAAGCTTTCTTT. Encoded protein: CASSLVRRNTEAFF.

The CDR3 here is CASSTTSGTHQETQYF. The CDR3 DNA reads as TGTGCCAGCAGTACGACTAGCGGGACGCACCAAGAGACCCAGTACTTC. This chain connects TRBV6-4 to TRBJ2-5, with 11 bases fitting TRBD2. The CDR3 spans 16 residues. Germline CDR1 and CDR2: MRHNA and SNTAGT. V gave up 5 bases and J gave up 0 bases; unmatched junction bases: 5.

This clonotype turned up a few times. The rearrangement joins TRBV7-8 to TRBJ1-4; D gene unclear. V was pared by 8 bases and J by 0 bases, with 10 bases between. CDR1 and CDR2 (germline): SGHVS, FQNEAQ. This CDR3 has 14 residues. CDR3 in DNA: TGTGCCAGCCGCAGACGGGCAACTAATGAAAAACTGTTTTTT. Its translation: CASRRRATNEKLFF.

The chain is built from TRBV25-1 and TRBJ1-5; D unclear. Trimming removed 0 bases from V and 9 bases from J, with 12 bases in between. The CDR3 extends over 14 amino acids. In germline, CDR1 is MGHDK, CDR2 SYGVNS. The chain's CDR3 is CASSEYVEGRPQHF. For the CDR3, the DNA is TGTGCCAGCAGTGAATATGTGGAAGGTAGGCCCCAGCATTTT.

V and J are TRBV29-1 and TRBJ1-2; TRBD1 matches 9 bases. V was pared by 5 bases and J by 3 bases, with 7 bases of the junction left unmatched. The CDR3 covers 14 residues. Germline CDR1 SQVTM, CDR2 ANQGSEA. The CDR3 DNA reads TGCAGCGTTTTGGGGACAGGGACGGACTATGGCTACACCTTC. Translation: CSVLGTGTDYGYTF.

The V call is TRBV11-2, the J call TRBJ1-3, with D uncertain. CDR3 length: 14 amino acids. Trimming took 0 bases from V and 4 from J, leaving 7 bases between them. Germline lookup yields CDR1 SGHAT and CDR2 FQNNGV. The CDR3 spells CASSLEGWGNTIYF. CDR3 in DNA: TGTGCCAGCAGCTTAGAAGGATGGGGAAACACCATATATTTT.

This clonotype has more than one count but fewer than ten. The V call is TRBV12-3 or TRBV12-4, the J call TRBJ2-1, with D perhaps TRBD1 (5 bases). V lost 2 bases to trimming and J lost 0 bases, with 11 bases between them. CDR3 length: 16 amino acids. In DNA form, the CDR3 reads TGTGCCAGCAGTTTAATAAGGGGATTCTCCTACAATGAGCAGTTCTTC. Its protein is CASSLIRGFSYNEQFF.

The chain joins TRBV15 to TRBJ2-2; D gene ambiguous. Trimming removed 5 bases at V and 4 bases at J, with 14 bases between. From germline, CDR1 is LNHNV and CDR2 YYDKDF (reference sequence). The CDR3 consists of 15 residues. CDR3 protein: CATSSRRRITGELFF. DNA of the CDR3: TGTGCCACCAGCTCTAGGCGTCGCATCACCGGGGAGCTGTTTTTT.

This clonotype was observed at least ten times. V and J are TRBV27 and TRBJ2-3; a possible D gene is TRBD1 (6 bases). Germline CDR1 reads MNHEY; CDR2 reads SMNVEV (reference sequence). Trimming left V 6 bases short and J 1 base short, with 11 bases between. The CDR3 runs 14 residues. CDR3 coding DNA: TGTGCCAGCAGCCTTTGGACAGGCACAGATACGCAGTATTTT. Protein product: CASSLWTGTDTQYF.

The CDR3 coding sequence is TGTGCCAGCAGCCCCCTGACGGGGGTCGACAATGAGCAGTTCTTC. As protein: CASSPLTGVDNEQFF. The V gene is TRBV3-1, the J gene TRBJ2-1; D is possibly TRBD2 (6 bases). V lost 4 bases and J 5 bases, leaving 15 bases between the germline ends. In germline, CDR1 is LGHDT, CDR2 YNNKEL (reference sequence). CDR3 length: 15 residues.

This clonotype showed up just a few times. The chain uses TRBV28 and TRBJ1-5; D is possibly TRBD1 (6 bases). The CDR3 has 15 residues. CDR1 is MDHEN, CDR2 SYDVKM, per germline. With 7 bases removed from V and 0 bases from J, the gap between germline ends came to 13 bases. DNA for the CDR3: TGTGCCAGCACGAATCCGGGGGCTAGCAATCAGCCCCAGCATTTT. It yields the protein CASTNPGASNQPQHF.